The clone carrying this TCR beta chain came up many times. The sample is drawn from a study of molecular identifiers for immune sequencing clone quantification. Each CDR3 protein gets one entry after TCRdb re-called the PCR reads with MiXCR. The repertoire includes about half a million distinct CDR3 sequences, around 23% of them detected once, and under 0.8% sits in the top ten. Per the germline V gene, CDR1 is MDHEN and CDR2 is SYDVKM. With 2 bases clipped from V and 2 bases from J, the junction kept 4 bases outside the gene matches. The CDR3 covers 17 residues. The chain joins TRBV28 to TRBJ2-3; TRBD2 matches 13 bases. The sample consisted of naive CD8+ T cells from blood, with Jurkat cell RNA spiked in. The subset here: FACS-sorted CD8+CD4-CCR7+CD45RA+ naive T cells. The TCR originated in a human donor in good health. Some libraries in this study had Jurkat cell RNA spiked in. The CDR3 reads CASSLLGLAGLTDTQYF. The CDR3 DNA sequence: TGTGCCAGCAGTTTACTGGGACTAGCGGGGCTCACAGATACGCAGTATTTT.